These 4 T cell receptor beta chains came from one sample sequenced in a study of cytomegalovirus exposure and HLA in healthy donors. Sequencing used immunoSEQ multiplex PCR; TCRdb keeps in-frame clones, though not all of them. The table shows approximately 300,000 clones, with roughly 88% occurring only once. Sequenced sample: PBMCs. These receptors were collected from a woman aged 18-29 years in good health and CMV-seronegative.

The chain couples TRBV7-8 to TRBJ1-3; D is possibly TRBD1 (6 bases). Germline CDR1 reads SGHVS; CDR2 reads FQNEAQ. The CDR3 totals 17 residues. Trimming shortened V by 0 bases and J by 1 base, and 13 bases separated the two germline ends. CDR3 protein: CASSLAGGSVSGNTIYF. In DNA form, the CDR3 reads TGTGCCAGCAGCTTAGCTGGGGGCTCGGTTTCTGGAAACACCATATATTTT.

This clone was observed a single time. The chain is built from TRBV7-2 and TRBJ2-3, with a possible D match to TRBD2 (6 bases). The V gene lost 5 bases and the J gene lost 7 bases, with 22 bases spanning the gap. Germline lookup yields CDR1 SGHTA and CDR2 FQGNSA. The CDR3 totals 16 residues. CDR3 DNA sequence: TGTGCCAGCAGCCAAGGCGGGACGGAGCAAATCCATACGCAGTATTTT. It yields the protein CASSQGGTEQIHTQYF.

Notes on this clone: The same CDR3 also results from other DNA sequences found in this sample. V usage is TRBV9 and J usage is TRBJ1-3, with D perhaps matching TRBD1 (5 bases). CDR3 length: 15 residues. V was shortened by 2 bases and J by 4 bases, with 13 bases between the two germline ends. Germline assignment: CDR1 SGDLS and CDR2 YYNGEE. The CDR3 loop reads CASSVRGTSGNTIYF. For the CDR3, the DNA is TGTGCCAGCAGCGTGAGAGGGACTTCAGGAAACACCATATATTTT.

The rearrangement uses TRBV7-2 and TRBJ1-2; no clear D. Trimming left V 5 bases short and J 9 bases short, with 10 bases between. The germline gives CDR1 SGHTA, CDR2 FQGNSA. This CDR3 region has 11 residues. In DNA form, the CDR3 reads TGTGCCAGCAGCCCCGAGGTTCGCTACACCTTC. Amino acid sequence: CASSPEVRYTF. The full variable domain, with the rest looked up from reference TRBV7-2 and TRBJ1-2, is GAGVSQSPSNKVTEKGKDVELRCDPISGHTALYWYRQSLGQGLEFLIYFQGNSAPDKSGLPSDRFSAERTGGSVSTLTIQRTQQEDSAVYLCASSPEVRYTFGSGTRLTVV.